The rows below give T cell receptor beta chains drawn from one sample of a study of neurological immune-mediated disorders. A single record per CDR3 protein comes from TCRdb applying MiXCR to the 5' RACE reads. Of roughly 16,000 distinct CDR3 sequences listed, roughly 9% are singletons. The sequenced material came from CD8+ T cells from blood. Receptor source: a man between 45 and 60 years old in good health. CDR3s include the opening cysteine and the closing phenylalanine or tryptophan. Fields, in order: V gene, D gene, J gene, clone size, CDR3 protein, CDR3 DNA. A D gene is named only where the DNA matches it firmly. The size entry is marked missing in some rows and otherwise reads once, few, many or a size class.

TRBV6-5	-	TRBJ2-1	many	CASTTSSANNEQFF	TGTGCCAGCACTACGTCTAGCGCTAACAATGAGCAGTTCTTC
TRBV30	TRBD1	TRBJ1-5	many	CAWSVLSTGNQPQHF	TGTGCCTGGAGTGTTCTGTCGACAGGGAATCAGCCCCAGCATTTT
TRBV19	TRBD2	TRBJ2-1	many	CASSTLAGGPNEQFF	TGTGCCAGTAGTACACTAGCGGGAGGGCCTAATGAGCAGTTCTTC
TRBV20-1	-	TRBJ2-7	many	CSARGEPAENFSYEQYF	TGCAGTGCTAGAGGGGAGCCCGCAGAGAACTTTTCCTACGAGCAGTACTTC
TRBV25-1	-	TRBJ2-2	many	CASSEGRDTGELFF	TGTGCCAGCAGTGAGGGCCGGGACACCGGGGAGCTGTTTTTT
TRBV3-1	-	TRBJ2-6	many	CASSQEGSQGRSGANVLTF	TGTGCCAGCAGCCAAGAAGGAAGTCAGGGCCGCTCTGGGGCCAACGTCCTGACTTTC
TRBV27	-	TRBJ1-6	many	CASSLASGAAHPLHF	TGTGCCAGCAGTTTAGCCTCCGGGGCCGCTCATCCCCTCCACTTT
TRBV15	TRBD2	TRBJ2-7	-	CATSRGDRWEGPYEQYF	TGTGCCACCAGCAGAGGAGATCGGTGGGAGGGCCCCTACGAGCAGTACTTC
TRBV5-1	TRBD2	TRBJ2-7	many	CASSDYSGRPYEQYF	TGCGCCAGCAGCGACTATAGCGGGAGACCCTACGAGCAGTACTTC
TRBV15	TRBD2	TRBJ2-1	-	CATSRSPQEREIVNEQFF	TGTGCCACCAGCAGATCCCCCCAGGAGCGGGAGATTGTCAATGAGCAGTTCTTC
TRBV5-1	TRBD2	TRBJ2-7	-	CTSSWGLAERYEQYF	TGCACCAGCAGCTGGGGACTAGCGGAACGGTACGAGCAGTACTTC
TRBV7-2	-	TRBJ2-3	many	CASSLQAGPPNTQYF	TGTGCCAGCAGCTTACAGGCGGGACCCCCGAATACGCAGTATTTT
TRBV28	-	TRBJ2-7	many	CASSFEFSSYEQYF	TGTGCCAGCAGTTTCGAGTTCAGCTCCTACGAGCAGTACTTC
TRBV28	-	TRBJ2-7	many	CASRDQTYEQYF	TGTGCCAGCCGCGACCAAACCTACGAGCAGTACTTC
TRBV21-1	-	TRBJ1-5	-	CASSNRGTQNNQPQHF	TGTGCCAGCAGCAACCGTGGGACACAGAACAATCAGCCCCAGCATTTT
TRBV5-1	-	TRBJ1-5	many	CASSFGPHQPQHF	TGCGCCAGCAGCTTCGGACCTCATCAGCCCCAGCATTTT
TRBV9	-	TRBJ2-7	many	CASSPYGGQTYEQYF	TGTGCCAGCAGCCCCTATGGGGGGCAGACCTACGAGCAGTACTTC
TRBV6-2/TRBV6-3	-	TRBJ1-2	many	CASRDSYGYTF	TGTGCCAGCCGAGACAGCTATGGCTACACCTTC
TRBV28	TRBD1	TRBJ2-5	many	CASSPGQGAGETQYF	TGTGCCAGCAGTCCCGGACAGGGGGCGGGAGAGACCCAGTACTTC
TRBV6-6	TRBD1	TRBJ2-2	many	CASSPPTGGTTGELFF	TGTGCCAGCAGTCCTCCGACAGGGGGGACCACCGGGGAGCTGTTTTTT
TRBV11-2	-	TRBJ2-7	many	CASSLGPGWDEQYF	TGTGCCAGCAGCTTAGGACCGGGGTGGGACGAGCAGTACTTC
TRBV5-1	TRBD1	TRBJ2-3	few	CASSLGTGGNTDTQYF	TGCGCCAGCAGCTTGGGGACAGGGGGCAACACAGATACGCAGTATTTT
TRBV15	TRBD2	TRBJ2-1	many	CATSRVPAGSSYNEQFF	TGTGCCACCAGCAGAGTACCAGCGGGAAGCTCCTACAATGAGCAGTTCTTC
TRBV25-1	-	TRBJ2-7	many	CASSELYPYEQYF	TGTGCCAGCAGTGAACTATACCCCTACGAGCAGTACTTC
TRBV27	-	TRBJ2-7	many	CASSLSFTASYEQYF	TGTGCCAGCAGTTTATCGTTTACGGCTTCCTACGAGCAGTACTTC
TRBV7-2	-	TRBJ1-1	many	CASSPLLGIRTEAFF	TGTGCCAGCAGCCCCCTTTTAGGGATAAGGACTGAAGCTTTCTTT
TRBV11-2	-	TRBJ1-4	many	CASSPSSYEKLFF	TGTGCCAGCAGCCCATCTAGCTACGAAAAACTGTTTTTT
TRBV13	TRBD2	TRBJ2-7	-	CASSFSAGRGEQYF	TGTGCCAGCAGCTTTTCGGCAGGGAGGGGCGAGCAGTACTTC